This is a list of T cell receptor beta chains from one sample in a study of T cells in Graves' hyperthyroidism and ophthalmopathy. Using its own MiXCR run on the multiplex PCR reads, TCRdb lists one record per CDR3 protein. The table includes hundreds of thousands of distinct CDR3 sequences, 20% detected once. Sequenced input: blood. These receptors came from a man younger than 45 with Graves' ophthalmopathy. Each CDR3 is given without its conserved first and last residue. The order of the fields is J gene, V gene, CDR3 protein.

j_call: TRBJ1-5; v_call: TRBV28; cdr3_aa: ASSFRQGFGNQPQH
j_call: TRBJ2-4; v_call: TRBV7-2; cdr3_aa: ASSQAGGLKSDIQY
j_call: TRBJ2-1; v_call: TRBV24-1; cdr3_aa: ATESGGRFNEQF
j_call: TRBJ2-6; v_call: TRBV28; cdr3_aa: ASTKGGSVGANVLT
j_call: TRBJ2-1; v_call: TRBV18; cdr3_aa: ASSPRTSGASSYNEQF
j_call: TRBJ2-3; v_call: TRBV20-1; cdr3_aa: SARVLAGSTDTQY
j_call: TRBJ2-3; v_call: TRBV9; cdr3_aa: ASSVTRTGGRHTDTQY
j_call: TRBJ1-5; v_call: TRBV19; cdr3_aa: ASSRSQERHQPQH
j_call: TRBJ2-1; v_call: TRBV18; cdr3_aa: ASSPVGGHEQF
j_call: TRBJ2-3; v_call: TRBV7-3; cdr3_aa: ASSLGTGETDTQY
j_call: TRBJ1-5; v_call: TRBV28; cdr3_aa: ASRFTGYQPQH
j_call: TRBJ1-4; v_call: TRBV2; cdr3_aa: ASSQIRRDRGVEKLF
j_call: TRBJ2-5; v_call: TRBV12-3/TRBV12-4; cdr3_aa: ASSTRLAGGPGKTQY
j_call: TRBJ2-1; v_call: TRBV30; cdr3_aa: AARGTGDHEQF
j_call: TRBJ2-1; v_call: TRBV11-2; cdr3_aa: ASRPIQGIGTHYEQF
j_call: TRBJ2-1; v_call: TRBV20-1; cdr3_aa: SARQLSSYNEQF
j_call: TRBJ2-5; v_call: TRBV7-2; cdr3_aa: ASSSVAETQY
j_call: TRBJ2-7; v_call: TRBV30; cdr3_aa: AWSGTGYEQY
j_call: TRBJ2-1; v_call: TRBV20-1; cdr3_aa: SARTSGRFNEQF
j_call: TRBJ2-7; v_call: TRBV7-9; cdr3_aa: ASSAQGGQY
j_call: TRBJ2-3; v_call: TRBV18; cdr3_aa: ASSPFGESGTDTQY
j_call: TRBJ1-5; v_call: TRBV5-1; cdr3_aa: ASSADLDQPQH
j_call: TRBJ1-1; v_call: TRBV2; cdr3_aa: AIRGVTEAF
j_call: TRBJ1-4; v_call: TRBV3-1; cdr3_aa: ASSPSDREGEKLF
j_call: TRBJ2-1; v_call: TRBV20-1; cdr3_aa: SARVGSGSNEQF